Listed below are T cell receptor beta chains from one sample, sequenced in a study of OX40 agonist ivuxolimab in advanced cancers. Method: immunoSEQ multiplex PCR; TCRdb's copy keeps in-frame clones and lacks some. The table shows fewer than 55,000 clones, with around 84% occurring only once. Sequenced material: CD4+ or CD8+ T cells sorted from blood, taken in a trial of the OX40 agonist ivuxolimab. All receptors derive from an adult with an advanced solid tumor such as melanoma, head and neck, liver or kidney cancer. The CDR3 runs from the conserved cysteine through the conserved F or W. D genes are given only for firm matches. Rows may omit the clone size; those that give it use once, few, many or a size class.

d_gene,j_gene,len,v_gene,abundance,CDR3aa,CDR3nt
TRBD2,TRBJ2-1,15,TRBV4-3,-,CASSLSGGPYNEQFF,TGCGCCAGCAGCCTCTCGGGAGGGCCGTACAATGAGCAGTTCTTC
TRBD2,TRBJ2-1,15,TRBV28,-,CASSLLSSGSHEQFF,TGTGCCAGCAGTTTACTTTCTAGCGGGAGCCATGAGCAGTTCTTC
TRBD2,TRBJ2-5,20,TRBV4-3,-,CASSQGLLAGVSGRYETQYF,TGCGCCAGCAGCCAAGGGCTGCTAGCGGGAGTATCGGGTCGTTATGAGACCCAGTACTTC
-,TRBJ2-2,17,TRBV4-1,-,CASSHRDTSSGTGELFF,TGCGCCAGCAGCCACCGGGACACGTCCTCGGGCACCGGGGAGCTGTTTTTT
-,TRBJ1-6,13,TRBV28,-,CASSLVSRSPLHF,TGTGCCAGCAGTTTGGTATCCCGGTCACCCCTCCACTTT
TRBD1,TRBJ2-7,15,TRBV5-4,-,CASSPPGTGIYEQYF,TGTGCCAGCAGCCCCCCCGGGACAGGGATTTACGAGCAGTACTTC
-,TRBJ1-1,12,TRBV7-9,-,CASSFTGTEAFF,TGTGCCAGCAGCTTTACAGGGACTGAAGCTTTCTTT
TRBD2,TRBJ2-1,13,TRBV19,-,CASSIDREGEQFF,TGTGCCAGTAGTATAGATCGGGAGGGAGAGCAGTTCTTC
-,TRBJ2-3,16,TRBV4-3,-,CASSQDLTGPDDTQYF,TGCGCCAGCAGCCAAGATCTGACAGGTCCCGATGATACGCAGTATTTT
TRBD1,TRBJ1-2,15,TRBV7-2,-,CASSLTGQGFYGYTF,TGTGCCAGCAGCCTAACCGGACAGGGCTTTTATGGCTACACCTTC
TRBD2,TRBJ2-2,14,TRBV15,-,CATRGTSDTGELFF,TGTGCCACCAGAGGGACTAGCGACACCGGGGAGCTGTTTTTT
-,TRBJ2-5,12,TRBV5-6,-,CASSLGEQTQYF,TGTGCCAGCAGCCTCGGGGAACAGACCCAGTACTTC
-,TRBJ2-7,15,TRBV6-6,-,CASRIHMGQAYEQYF,TGTGCCAGCAGAATCCACATGGGGCAGGCCTACGAGCAGTACTTC
-,TRBJ2-4,13,TRBV29-1,once,CSVESRAKNIQYF,TGCAGCGTTGAATCGAGGGCCAAAAACATTCAGTACTTC
TRBD1,TRBJ2-2,15,TRBV6-6,once,CASSKGQGTPGELFF,TGTGCCAGCAGTAAGGGACAGGGGACGCCCGGGGAGCTGTTTTTT
-,TRBJ1-4,15,TRBV28,-,CASSSSGLGDEKLFF,TGTGCCAGCAGTTCATCAGGGTTGGGAGACGAAAAACTGTTTTTT
-,TRBJ2-1,11,TRBV7-9,-,CASSPDDEQFF,TGTGCCAGCAGTCCCGACGATGAGCAGTTCTTC
-,TRBJ2-3,12,TRBV7-2,-,CASSSPPDTQYF,TGTGCCAGCAGCTCTCCCCCAGATACGCAGTATTTT
TRBD2,TRBJ2-1,12,TRBV28,-,CASRLAVEEQFF,TGTGCCAGCAGACTAGCGGTTGAGGAGCAGTTCTTC
-,TRBJ1-1,12,TRBV7-2,few,CASSLRETEAFF,TGTGCCAGCAGCCTTCGGGAAACTGAAGCTTTCTTT
TRBD2,TRBJ2-1,18,TRBV28,-,CASSFFGLAKNKRIEQFF,TGTGCCAGCAGTTTTTTCGGACTAGCAAAAAATAAAAGAATTGAGCAGTTCTTC
TRBD2,TRBJ2-2,15,TRBV6-5,once,CASSYFAGGSGELFF,TGTGCCAGCAGTTACTTTGCGGGAGGGTCCGGGGAGCTGTTTTTT
-,TRBJ2-5,15,TRBV9,-,CASSVDGGTKETQYF,TGTGCCAGCAGCGTAGATGGCGGGACGAAAGAGACCCAGTACTTC
-,TRBJ1-1,14,TRBV4-1,-,CASSQMFRNTEAFF,TGCGCCAGCAGCCAAATGTTTAGGAACACTGAAGCTTTCTTT
-,TRBJ2-2,14,TRBV10-1,-,CASSEKVNTGELFF,TGCGCCAGCAGTGAAAAAGTGAACACCGGGGAGCTGTTTTTT
-,TRBJ1-1,14,TRBV19,-,CASSIFGGNTEAFF,TGTGCCAGTAGTATCTTCGGGGGGAACACTGAAGCTTTCTTT
TRBD2,TRBJ2-2,14,TRBV6-1,-,CASSRDYNTGELFF,TGTGCCAGCAGTAGGGACTATAACACCGGGGAGCTGTTTTTT
-,TRBJ1-2,15,TRBV7-9,-,CASSLAGQGGEGYTF,TGTGCCAGCAGCTTAGCGGGGCAGGGCGGTGAAGGCTACACCTTC
TRBD1,TRBJ2-1,14,TRBV5-5,few,CASRGTGKYNEQFF,TGTGCCAGCAGGGGGACAGGGAAATACAATGAGCAGTTCTTC
TRBD1,TRBJ2-2,15,TRBV4-2,-,CASSHGTGRTGELFF,TGTGCCAGCAGCCACGGGACAGGGAGGACCGGGGAGCTGTTTTTT
-,TRBJ2-4,16,TRBV27,-,CASSLSPRAAKNIQYF,TGTGCCAGCAGTTTATCCCCTCGAGCGGCCAAAAACATTCAGTACTTC
-,TRBJ1-2,14,TRBV7-6,once,CASSASTGSGGYTF,TGTGCCAGCAGCGCCTCGACAGGTTCTGGTGGCTACACCTTC
-,TRBJ2-3,13,TRBV9,-,CASSGPVVDTQYF,TGTGCCAGCAGCGGTCCGGTAGTGGATACGCAGTATTTT
TRBD2,TRBJ2-3,16,TRBV5-3,-,CARSTTSGRDTDTQYF,TGTGCCAGAAGCACGACTAGCGGGAGGGACACAGATACGCAGTATTTT
-,TRBJ1-4,13,TRBV7-2,-,CASSLAFGEKLFF,TGTGCCAGCAGCTTAGCGTTCGGCGAAAAACTGTTTTTT
TRBD2,TRBJ2-5,19,TRBV19,-,CASSNQPPGLGIGKETQYF,TGTGCCAGTAGTAACCAACCGCCGGGACTAGGGATCGGCAAAGAGACCCAGTACTTC
TRBD2,TRBJ2-1,15,TRBV11-3,-,CASSLVGGGGNEQFF,TGTGCCAGCAGCTTAGTTGGCGGGGGGGGCAATGAGCAGTTCTTC
TRBD2,TRBJ2-1,14,TRBV7-9,few,CASSPGLAGDEQFF,TGTGCCAGCAGCCCAGGACTAGCGGGAGATGAGCAGTTCTTC
TRBD1,TRBJ1-1,14,TRBV19,-,CASGQGLVRSQAFF,TGTGCCAGTGGACAGGGGCTGGTCCGATCCCAAGCTTTCTTT
-,TRBJ1-2,12,TRBV28,-,CASSLFPYGYTF,TGTGCCAGCAGTTTATTCCCCTATGGCTACACCTTC
-,TRBJ2-3,14,TRBV4-1,-,CASSQGRGTDTQYF,TGCGCCAGCAGCCAAGGACGCGGCACAGATACGCAGTATTTT
TRBD2,TRBJ2-1,14,TRBV19,-,CASSPRLADNEQFF,TGTGCCAGTAGTCCCCGACTAGCGGACAATGAGCAGTTCTTC
-,TRBJ1-3,18,TRBV21-1,-,CASSRGAFEAGIGNTIYF,TGTGCCAGCAGCAGGGGTGCTTTTGAGGCGGGTATTGGAAACACCATATATTTT
-,TRBJ1-4,14,TRBV27,-,CASMPEGGGEKLFF,TGTGCCAGCATGCCAGAGGGAGGAGGGGAAAAACTGTTTTTT
-,TRBJ2-7,13,TRBV6-5,-,CASSLSGPYEQYF,TGTGCCAGCAGTTTGAGCGGTCCCTACGAGCAGTACTTC
-,TRBJ2-7,14,TRBV7-2,once,CASSRTLGLTFMDF,TGTGCCAGCAGTCGAACTCTAGGGCTCACGTTTATGGACTTC
-,TRBJ1-2,13,TRBV7-6,-,CASSLQGGYGYTF,TGTGCCAGCAGCTTACAGGGCGGCTATGGCTACACCTTC
TRBD1,TRBJ1-1,13,TRBV6-5,once,CASSWSDRGGAFF,TGTGCCAGCAGTTGGTCTGACAGGGGAGGAGCTTTCTTT
-,TRBJ2-1,14,TRBV19,-,CASSINRNQVEQFF,TGTGCCAGTAGTATCAACAGGAACCAAGTTGAGCAGTTCTTC
-,TRBJ1-1,13,TRBV11-3,few,CASSPQGYPGAFF,TGTGCCAGCAGTCCTCAGGGATATCCGGGAGCTTTCTTT
-,TRBJ1-2,15,TRBV2,-,CASQERTVSDYGYTF,TGTGCCAGCCAAGAAAGGACTGTTAGTGACTATGGCTACACCTTC
-,TRBJ1-1,15,TRBV15,-,CATSREGGQNTEAFF,TGTGCCACCAGCAGAGAGGGAGGACAGAACACTGAAGCTTTCTTT
-,TRBJ2-3,15,TRBV7-2,once,CASSPTVLSTDTQYF,TGTGCCAGCAGCCCGACTGTTCTCTCCACAGATACGCAGTATTTT
-,TRBJ2-7,12,TRBV28,-,CASSLDRYEQYF,TGTGCCAGCAGTTTGGATAGGTACGAGCAGTACTTC
-,TRBJ2-4,15,TRBV6-1,-,CASISRGVAKNIQYF,TGTGCCAGCATTTCAAGGGGGGTAGCCAAAAACATTCAGTACTTC